This T cell receptor (beta chain) was sequenced for a study of T cell responses to AZD1222 COVID-19 vaccine. Germline V gene data show CDR1 as MNHEY and CDR2 as SVGAGI. This CDR3 comprises 14 residues. Trimming pared 4 bases from V and 0 bases from J, leaving 9 bases between. Assay used: immunoSEQ multiplex PCR; TCRdb lists only in-frame clones, some missing. The repertoire holds some 200,000 clones, with more than 85% as singletons. The genes are TRBV6-5 and TRBJ1-2; D uncertain. This receptor was identified in an adult in good health. Sequenced here: peripheral blood, sampled on day 0 of AZD1222 vaccination. CDR3 nucleotides: TGTGCCAGCAGTTCACGGACTACTAACTATGGCTACACCTTC. It translates to CASSSRTTNYGYTF.